This TCR beta chain was sequenced during a study of T cells in Graves' hyperthyroidism and ophthalmopathy. V was trimmed by 3 bases and J by 3 bases, leaving 12 bases between them. Germline CDR1 and CDR2: MDHEN and SYDVKM. CDR3 length: 14 residues. Points from the study as a whole: In the analysis, a 13 V-J model separated ophthalmopathy from stable hyperthyroidism.

A remark on this clonotype: Its cognate antigen is unknown.

Using RNA transcripts as the source, TCR beta CDR3 regions were amplified. The TCR CDR3 was amplified in a first-round RT-PCR using the HTBI primer set. TCRdb independently ran MiXCR on the multiplex PCR reads; one entry per CDR3 protein. Among under 300,000 distinct CDR3 sequences listed, around 25% were seen once. Clinical symptoms, serum thyroxine and TRAb, thyroid ultrasound and orbital computed tomography together formed the diagnostic basis. Cells are PBMCs isolated from approximately 9.2 ml of fresh blood. Sequencing input: blood. The receptor comes from a man between 40 and 49 years old with Graves' hyperthyroidism that later progressed to Graves' ophthalmopathy. The V gene is TRBV28, the J gene TRBJ2-7; D call uncertain. The CDR3 nucleotides are TGTGCCAGCAGTTTGTACTCTGCCGTCTACGAGCAGTACTTC. It translates to CASSLYSAVYEQYF.